This T cell receptor (beta chain) stems from a study of blood T cell repertoires in COVID-19. Across the whole study: COVID-19 samples collected from the United States, Italy and Spain covered acute and convalescent phases.

From germline, CDR1 is LNHNV and CDR2 YYDKDF (reference sequence). Trimming removed 0 bases from V and 4 bases from J, with 11 bases in between. There are 15 residues in the CDR3. One Seattle source followed patients from active infection through their disease course. Original methodology: Estimates of nucleated cell counts were drawn from the amplification of reference gene primers. Repertoires were generated with immunoSEQ multiplex PCR, while TCRdb's copy carries only in-frame clones and drops some. That table is the source of V, J and clone size, and D and trimming were worked out from the DNA. The data contain some 210,000 clones, more than 85% of them seen just once; the ten biggest clones take up 0.82%. This clone has only one observation.

This chain joins TRBV15 and TRBJ2-3, with a weak D call TRBD2 (5 bases). Sequencing was carried out using peripheral blood. This sequence originates from a man aged 60-69 years with COVID-19, enrolled during active disease. Here the CDR3 DNA reads TGTGCCACCAGCAGAGATCCTTCGGGGTCAGATACGCAGTATTTT. Amino acid sequence: CATSRDPSGSDTQYF.